The entry that follows covers one T cell receptor (beta chain) sequence. Its antigen remains unidentified. This specimen belongs to a study of T cell clones after liver transplantation. With 0 bases removed from V and 6 bases from J, the gap between germline ends came to 20 bases. The CDR3 length is 18 residues. Germline V gene lookup returns CDR1 SGHVS and CDR2 FNYEAQ. Study-level points and caveats: Post-transplant time points were not standardized, so conclusions are preliminary.

Libraries were prepared by immunoSEQ multiplex PCR; TCRdb keeps only in-frame clonotypes and omits some of them. In the table there are tens of thousands of clones, over 65% of which are singletons. The source of this sequence is a human patient who received a liver transplant. T cells may partly derive from the graft donor. The sequencing used CD4+ T cells from blood, collected at the 22-month timepoint. This sequence joins TRBV7-6 and TRBJ2-2; no reliable D call. CDR3 sequence (DNA): TGTGCCAGCAGCTTAGCGGTGGGATGGAGCCGGGTGGCCGGGGAGCTGTTTTTT. It specifies CASSLAVGWSRVAGELFF. Together with reference TRBV7-6 and TRBJ2-2, the CDR3 gives the full variable domain: GAGVSQSPRYKVTKRGQDVALRCDPISGHVSLYWYRQALGQGPEFLTYFNYEAQQDKSGLPNDRFSAERPEGSISTLTIQRTEQRDSAMYRCASSLAVGWSRVAGELFFGEGSRLTVL.